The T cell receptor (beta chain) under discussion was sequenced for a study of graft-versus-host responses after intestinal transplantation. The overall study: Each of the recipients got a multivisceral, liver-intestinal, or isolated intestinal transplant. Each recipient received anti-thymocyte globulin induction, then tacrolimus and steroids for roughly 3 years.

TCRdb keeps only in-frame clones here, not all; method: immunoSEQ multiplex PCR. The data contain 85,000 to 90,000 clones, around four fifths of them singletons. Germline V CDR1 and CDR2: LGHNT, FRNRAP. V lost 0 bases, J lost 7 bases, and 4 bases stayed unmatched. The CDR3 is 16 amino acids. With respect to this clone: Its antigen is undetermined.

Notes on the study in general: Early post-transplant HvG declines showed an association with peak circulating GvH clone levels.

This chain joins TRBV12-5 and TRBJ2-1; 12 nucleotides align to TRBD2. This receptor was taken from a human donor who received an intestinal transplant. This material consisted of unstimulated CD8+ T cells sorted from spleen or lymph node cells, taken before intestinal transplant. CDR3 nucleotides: TGTGCTAGTGGTTTGGTAGGGCTAGCGGGGGGGAATGAGCAGTTCTTC. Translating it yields CASGLVGLAGGNEQFF. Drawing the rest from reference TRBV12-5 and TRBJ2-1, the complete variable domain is DARVTQTPRHKVTEMGQEVTMRCQPILGHNTVFWYRQTMMQGLELLAYFRNRAPLDDSGMPKDRFSAEMPDATLATLKIQPSEPRDSAVYFCASGLVGLAGGNEQFFGPGTRLTVL.